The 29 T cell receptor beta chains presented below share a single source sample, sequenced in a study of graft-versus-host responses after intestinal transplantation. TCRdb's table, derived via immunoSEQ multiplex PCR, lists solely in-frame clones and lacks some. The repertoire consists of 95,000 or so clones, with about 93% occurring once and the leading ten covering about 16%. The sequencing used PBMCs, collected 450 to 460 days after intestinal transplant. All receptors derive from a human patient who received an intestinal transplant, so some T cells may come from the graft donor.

The chain's CDR3 is CASSLFGRAGELFF. The CDR3 DNA sequence: TGTGCCAGCAGCCTCTTTGGACGGGCCGGGGAGCTGTTTTTT. The chain uses TRBV7-8 and TRBJ2-2; no definite D call. V lost 5 bases, J lost 6 bases, and 13 bases lay in between. The CDR3 is made up of 14 amino acids. Looked up from germline, CDR1 is SGHVS and CDR2 is FQNEAQ.

The CDR3, as DNA: TGTGGCAATGTGCCAAAGATAACACAAAGTCGGGCCAACGTCCTGACTTTC. It is translated as CGNVPKITQSRANVLTF. The genes are TRBV8-2 and TRBJ2-6; whether TRBD1, the table's D call, matches the DNA was not checked. TRBV8-2 is a pseudogene. The CDR3 is 17 residues long.

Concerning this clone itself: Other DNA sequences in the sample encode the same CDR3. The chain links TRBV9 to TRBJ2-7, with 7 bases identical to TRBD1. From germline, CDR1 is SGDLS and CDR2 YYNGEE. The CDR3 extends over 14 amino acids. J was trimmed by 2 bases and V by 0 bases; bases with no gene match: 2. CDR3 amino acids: CASSVGQGAYEQYF. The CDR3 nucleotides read TGTGCCAGCAGCGTAGGGCAGGGGGCCTACGAGCAGTACTTC. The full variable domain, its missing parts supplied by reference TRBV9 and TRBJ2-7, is DSGVTQTPKHLITATGQRVTLRCSPRSGDLSVYWYQQSLDQGLQFLIQYYNGEERAKGNILERFSAQQFPDLHSELNLSSLELGDSALYFCASSVGQGAYEQYFGPGTRLTVT.

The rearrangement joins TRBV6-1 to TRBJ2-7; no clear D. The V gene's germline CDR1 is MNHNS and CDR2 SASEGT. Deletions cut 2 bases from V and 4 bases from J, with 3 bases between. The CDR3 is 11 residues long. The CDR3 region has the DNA TGTGCCAGCAGTGAACCGTACGAGCAGTACTTC. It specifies CASSEPYEQYF.

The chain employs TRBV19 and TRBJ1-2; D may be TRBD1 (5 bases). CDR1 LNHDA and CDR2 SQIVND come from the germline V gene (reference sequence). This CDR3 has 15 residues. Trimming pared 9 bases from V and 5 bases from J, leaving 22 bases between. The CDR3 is CASRGAGDGRYGYTF. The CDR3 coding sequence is TGTGCCAGCCGAGGGGCGGGGGACGGTCGGTATGGCTACACCTTC.

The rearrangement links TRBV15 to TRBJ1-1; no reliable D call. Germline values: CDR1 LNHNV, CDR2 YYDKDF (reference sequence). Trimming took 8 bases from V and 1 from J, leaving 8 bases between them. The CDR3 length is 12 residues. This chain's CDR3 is CATSQWNTEAFF. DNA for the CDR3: TGTGCCACCTCGCAGTGGAACACTGAAGCTTTCTTT.

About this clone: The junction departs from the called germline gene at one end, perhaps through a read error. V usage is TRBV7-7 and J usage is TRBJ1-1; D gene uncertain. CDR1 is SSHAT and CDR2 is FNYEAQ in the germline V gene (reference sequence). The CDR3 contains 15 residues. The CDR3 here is CASSLVGRGNTEAFF. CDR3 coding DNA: TGTGCTAGCAGCTTAGTGGGCCGGGGGAACACTGAAGCTTTCTTT.

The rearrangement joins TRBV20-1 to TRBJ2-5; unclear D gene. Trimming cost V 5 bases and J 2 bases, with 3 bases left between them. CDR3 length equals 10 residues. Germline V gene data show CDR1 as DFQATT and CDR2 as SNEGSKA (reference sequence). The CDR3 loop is CSARQETQYF. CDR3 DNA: TGCAGTGCTCGTCAAGAGACCCAGTACTTC.

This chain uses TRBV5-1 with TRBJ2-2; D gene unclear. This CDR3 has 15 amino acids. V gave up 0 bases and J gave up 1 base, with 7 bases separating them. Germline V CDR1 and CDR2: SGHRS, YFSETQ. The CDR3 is CASSLVSGNTGELFF. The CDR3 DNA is TGCGCCAGCAGCTTGGTATCGGGGAACACCGGGGAGCTGTTTTTT.

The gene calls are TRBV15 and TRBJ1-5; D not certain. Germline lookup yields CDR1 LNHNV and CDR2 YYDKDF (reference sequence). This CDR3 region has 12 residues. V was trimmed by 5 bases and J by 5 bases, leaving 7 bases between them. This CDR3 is CATSGLDQPQHF. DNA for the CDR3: TGTGCCACCAGCGGACTGGATCAGCCCCAGCATTTT. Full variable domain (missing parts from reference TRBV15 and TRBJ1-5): DAMVIQNPRYQVTQFGKPVTLSCSQTLNHNVMYWYQQKSSQAPKLLFHYYDKDFNNEADTPDNFQSRRPNTSFCFLDIRSPGLGDTAMYLCATSGLDQPQHFGDGTRLSIL.

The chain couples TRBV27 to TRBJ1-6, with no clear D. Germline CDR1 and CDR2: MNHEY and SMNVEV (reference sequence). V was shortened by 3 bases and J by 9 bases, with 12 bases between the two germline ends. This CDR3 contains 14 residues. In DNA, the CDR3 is TGTGCCAGCAGTTTTTGGCAGACTCCTTCACCCCTCCACTTT. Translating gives CASSFWQTPSPLHF.

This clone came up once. The CDR3 DNA follows: TGTGCCAGCTCACCACCGGGGTTTAACACCGGGGAGCTGTTTTTT. Translated, it gives CASSPPGFNTGELFF. The genes are TRBV18 and TRBJ2-2; D is unclear. The CDR3 is made up of 15 amino acids. The V end lost 0 bases, the J end lost 2 bases, and 7 bases lay between the germline ends. CDR1 and CDR2 from the germline V gene are KGHSH and LQKENI.

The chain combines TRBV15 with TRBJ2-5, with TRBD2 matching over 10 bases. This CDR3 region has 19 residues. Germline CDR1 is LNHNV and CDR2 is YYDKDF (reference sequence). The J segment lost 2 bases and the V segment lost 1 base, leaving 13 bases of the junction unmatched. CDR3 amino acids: CATSRGGLGLAGGQETQYF. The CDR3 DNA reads TGTGCCACCAGCAGAGGAGGGCTGGGATTAGCGGGGGGTCAAGAGACCCAGTACTTC.

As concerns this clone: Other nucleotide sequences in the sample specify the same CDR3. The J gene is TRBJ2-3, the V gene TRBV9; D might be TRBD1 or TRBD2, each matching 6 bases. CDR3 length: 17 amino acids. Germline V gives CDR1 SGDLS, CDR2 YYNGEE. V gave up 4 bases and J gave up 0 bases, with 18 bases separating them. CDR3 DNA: TGTGCCAGCAGCCTGAACGTGGGGGGCCTAAGCACAGATACGCAGTATTTT. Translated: CASSLNVGGLSTDTQYF.

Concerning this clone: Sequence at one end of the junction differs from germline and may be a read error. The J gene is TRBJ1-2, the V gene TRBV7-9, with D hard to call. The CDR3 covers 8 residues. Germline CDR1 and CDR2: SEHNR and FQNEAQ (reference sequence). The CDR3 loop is CASSLESF. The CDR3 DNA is TGTGCCAGCAGCCTAGAGAGCTTC. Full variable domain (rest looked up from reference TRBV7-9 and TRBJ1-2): DTGVSQNPRHKITKRGQNVTFRCDPISEHNRLYWYRQTLGQGPEFLTYFQNEAQLEKSRLLSDRFSAERPKGSFSTLEIQRTEQGDSAMYLCASSLESFGSGTRLTVV.

DNA of the CDR3: TGTGCCAGCCGCTCAGGGGGCGGACTCGACTACACCTTC. Protein: CASRSGGGLDYTF. V and J are TRBV27 and TRBJ1-2, with TRBD1 identical over 8 bases. The CDR3 is made up of 13 amino acids. The ends lost 8 bases at V and 10 bases at J; junction bases unmatched: 12. In germline, CDR1 is MNHEY, CDR2 SMNVEV (reference sequence).

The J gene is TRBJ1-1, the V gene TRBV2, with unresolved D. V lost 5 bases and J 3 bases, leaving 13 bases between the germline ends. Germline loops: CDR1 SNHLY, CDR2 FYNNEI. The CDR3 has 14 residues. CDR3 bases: TGTGCCAGCAGTAAAGGAAGGGTAGACACTGAAGCTTTCTTT. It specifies CASSKGRVDTEAFF.

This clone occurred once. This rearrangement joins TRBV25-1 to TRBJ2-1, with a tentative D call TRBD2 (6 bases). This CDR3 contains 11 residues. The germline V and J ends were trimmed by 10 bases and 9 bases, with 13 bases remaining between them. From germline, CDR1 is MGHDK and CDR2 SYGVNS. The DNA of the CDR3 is TGTGCCACCCTAGGCGGGACTGAGCAGTTCTTC. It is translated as CATLGGTEQFF.

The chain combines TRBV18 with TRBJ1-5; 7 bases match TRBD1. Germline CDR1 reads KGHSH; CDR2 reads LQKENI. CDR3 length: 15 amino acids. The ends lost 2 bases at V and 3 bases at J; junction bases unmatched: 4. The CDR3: CASSPGTAINQPQHF. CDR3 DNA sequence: TGTGCCAGCTCACCAGGGACAGCTATCAATCAGCCCCAGCATTTT.

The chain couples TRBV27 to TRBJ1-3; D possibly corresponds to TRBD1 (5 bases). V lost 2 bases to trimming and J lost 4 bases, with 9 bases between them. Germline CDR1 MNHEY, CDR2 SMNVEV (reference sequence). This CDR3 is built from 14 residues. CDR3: CASSLGASGNTIYF. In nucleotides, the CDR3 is TGTGCCAGCAGTTTAGGGGCGTCAGGAAACACCATATATTTT.

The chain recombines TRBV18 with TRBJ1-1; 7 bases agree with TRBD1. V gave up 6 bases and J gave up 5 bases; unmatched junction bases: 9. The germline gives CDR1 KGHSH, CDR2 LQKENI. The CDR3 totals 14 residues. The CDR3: CASSARDSGTEAFF. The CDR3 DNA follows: TGTGCCAGCTCTGCTAGGGACAGCGGGACTGAAGCTTTCTTT.

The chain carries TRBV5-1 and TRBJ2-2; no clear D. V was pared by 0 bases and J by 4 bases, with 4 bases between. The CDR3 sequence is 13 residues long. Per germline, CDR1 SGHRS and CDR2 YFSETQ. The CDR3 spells CASSLAFTGELFF. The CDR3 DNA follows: TGCGCCAGCAGCTTGGCCTTCACCGGGGAGCTGTTTTTT.

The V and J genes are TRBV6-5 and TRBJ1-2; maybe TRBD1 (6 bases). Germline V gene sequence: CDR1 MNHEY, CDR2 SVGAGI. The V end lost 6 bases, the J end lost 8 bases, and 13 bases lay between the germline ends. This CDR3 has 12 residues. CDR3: CASSRGQGGYTF. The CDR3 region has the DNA TGTGCCAGCAGCCGGGGGCAGGGGGGCTACACCTTC.

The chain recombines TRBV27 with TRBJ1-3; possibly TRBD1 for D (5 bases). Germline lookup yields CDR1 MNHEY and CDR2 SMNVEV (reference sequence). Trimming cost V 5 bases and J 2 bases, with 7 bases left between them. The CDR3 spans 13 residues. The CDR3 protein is CASSGGTGNTIYF. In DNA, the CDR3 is TGTGCCAGCAGTGGGGGTACTGGAAACACCATATATTTT.

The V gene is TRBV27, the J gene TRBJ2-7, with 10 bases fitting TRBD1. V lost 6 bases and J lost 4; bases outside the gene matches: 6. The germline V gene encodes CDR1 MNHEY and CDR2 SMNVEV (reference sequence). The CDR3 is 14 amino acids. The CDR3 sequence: CASSTGTGAYEQYF. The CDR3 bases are TGTGCCAGCAGCACCGGGACAGGGGCGTACGAGCAGTACTTC.

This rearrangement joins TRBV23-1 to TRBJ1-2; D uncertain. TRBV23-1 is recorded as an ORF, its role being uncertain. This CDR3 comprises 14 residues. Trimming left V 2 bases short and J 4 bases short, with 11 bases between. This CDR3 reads CASSQPTVPYGYTF. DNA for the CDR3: TGCGCCAGCAGTCAACCGACGGTACCCTATGGCTACACCTTC.

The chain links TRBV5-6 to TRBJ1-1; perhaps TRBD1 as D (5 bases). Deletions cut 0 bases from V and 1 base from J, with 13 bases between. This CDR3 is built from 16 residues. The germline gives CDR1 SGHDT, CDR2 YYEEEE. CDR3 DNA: TGTGCCAGCAGCTTGGATCGGGGGACGGGGAACACTGAAGCTTTCTTT. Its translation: CASSLDRGTGNTEAFF.

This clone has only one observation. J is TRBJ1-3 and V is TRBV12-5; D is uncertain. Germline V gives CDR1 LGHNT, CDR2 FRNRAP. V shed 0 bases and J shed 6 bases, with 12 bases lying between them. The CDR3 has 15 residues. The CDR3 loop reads CASGLVRGVVNTIYF. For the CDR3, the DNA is TGTGCTAGTGGTTTGGTACGCGGGGTAGTAAACACCATATATTTT.

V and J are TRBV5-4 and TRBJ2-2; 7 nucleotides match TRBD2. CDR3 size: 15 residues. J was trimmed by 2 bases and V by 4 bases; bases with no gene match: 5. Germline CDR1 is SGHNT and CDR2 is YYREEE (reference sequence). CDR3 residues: CASSLGGTNTGELFF. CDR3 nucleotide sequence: TGTGCCAGCAGCCTGGGGGGGACTAACACCGGGGAGCTGTTTTTT.